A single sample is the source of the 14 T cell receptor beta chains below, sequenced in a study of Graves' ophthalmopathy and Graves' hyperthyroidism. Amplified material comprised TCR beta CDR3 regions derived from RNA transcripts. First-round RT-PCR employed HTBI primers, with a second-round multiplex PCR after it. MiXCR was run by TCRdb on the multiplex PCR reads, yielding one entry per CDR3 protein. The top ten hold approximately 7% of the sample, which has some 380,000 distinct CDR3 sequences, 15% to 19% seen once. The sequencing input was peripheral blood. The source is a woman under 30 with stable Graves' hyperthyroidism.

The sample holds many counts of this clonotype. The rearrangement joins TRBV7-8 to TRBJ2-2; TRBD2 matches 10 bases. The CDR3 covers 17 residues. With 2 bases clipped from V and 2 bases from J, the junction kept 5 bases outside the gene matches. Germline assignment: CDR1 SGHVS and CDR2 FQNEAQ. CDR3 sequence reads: CASSLIAGGANTGELFF. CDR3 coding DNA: TGTGCCAGCAGCTTAATAGCGGGGGGCGCCAACACCGGGGAGCTGTTTTTT.

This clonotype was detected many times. The CDR3 nucleotides read TGTGCCAGCAGTTCGGGGGGCCCCTACGAGCAGTACTTC. Encoded protein: CASSSGGPYEQYF. The V call is TRBV27, the J call TRBJ2-7, with D possibly TRBD2 on 7 matching bases. The CDR3 sequence is 13 residues long. The V end lost 4 bases, the J end lost 2 bases, and 9 bases lay between the germline ends. CDR1 and CDR2 (germline): MNHEY, SMNVEV (reference sequence).

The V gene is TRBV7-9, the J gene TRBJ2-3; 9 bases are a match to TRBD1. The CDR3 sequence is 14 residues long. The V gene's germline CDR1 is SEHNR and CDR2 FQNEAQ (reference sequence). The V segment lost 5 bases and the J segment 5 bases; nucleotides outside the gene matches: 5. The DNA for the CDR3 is TGTGCCAGCAGCCTCGGACAGGGGCGAGATACGCAGTATTTT. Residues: CASSLGQGRDTQYF.

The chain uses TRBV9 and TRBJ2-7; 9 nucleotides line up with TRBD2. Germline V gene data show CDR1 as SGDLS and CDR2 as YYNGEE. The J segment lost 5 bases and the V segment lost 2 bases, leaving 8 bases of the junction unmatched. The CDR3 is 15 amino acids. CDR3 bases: TGTGCCAGCAGCGTTGGCGGGGGGGTTTCCCACGAGCAGTACTTC. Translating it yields CASSVGGGVSHEQYF.

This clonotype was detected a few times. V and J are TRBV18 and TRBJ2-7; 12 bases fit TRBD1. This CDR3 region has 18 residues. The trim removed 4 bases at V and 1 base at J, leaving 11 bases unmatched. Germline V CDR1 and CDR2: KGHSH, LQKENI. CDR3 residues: CASSLSGTGGAASYEQYF. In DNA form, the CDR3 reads TGTGCCAGCTCACTTTCCGGGACAGGGGGCGCCGCGTCCTACGAGCAGTACTTC.

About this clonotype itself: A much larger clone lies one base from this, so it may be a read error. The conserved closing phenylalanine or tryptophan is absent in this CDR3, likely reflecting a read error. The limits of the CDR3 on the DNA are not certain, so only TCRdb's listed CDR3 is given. The CDR3 region is CSARTGGDYGYAL. V gene TRBV20-1 combines with J gene TRBJ1-2; TRBD1 is the table's D call, not checked against the DNA. Germline CDR1 and CDR2: DFQATT and SNEGSKA (reference sequence). Inclusive of both ends, the CDR3 amounts to 13 amino acids.

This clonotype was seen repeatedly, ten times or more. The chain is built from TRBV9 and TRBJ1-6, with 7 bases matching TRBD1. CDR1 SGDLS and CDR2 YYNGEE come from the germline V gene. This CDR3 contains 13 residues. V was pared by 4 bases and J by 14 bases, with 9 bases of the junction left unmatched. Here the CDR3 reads CASSPGGTTSLHF. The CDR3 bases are TGTGCCAGCAGCCCAGGGGGGACGACGTCCCTCCACTTT. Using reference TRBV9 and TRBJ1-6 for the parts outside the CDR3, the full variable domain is DSGVTQTPKHLITATGQRVTLRCSPRSGDLSVYWYQQSLDQGLQFLIQYYNGEERAKGNILERFSAQQFPDLHSELNLSSLELGDSALYFCASSPGGTTSLHFGNGTRLTVT.

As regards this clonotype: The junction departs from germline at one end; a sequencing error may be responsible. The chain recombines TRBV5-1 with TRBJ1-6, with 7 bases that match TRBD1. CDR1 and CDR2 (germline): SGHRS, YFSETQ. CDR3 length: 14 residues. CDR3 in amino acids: CASSSATGNSHLHF. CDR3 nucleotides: TGCGCCAGCAGCTCAGCGACAGGGAATTCACACCTCCACTTT.

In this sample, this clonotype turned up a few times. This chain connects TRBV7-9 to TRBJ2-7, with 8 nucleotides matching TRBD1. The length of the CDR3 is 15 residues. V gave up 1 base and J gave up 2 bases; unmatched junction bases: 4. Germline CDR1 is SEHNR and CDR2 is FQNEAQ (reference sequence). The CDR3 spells CASSLGSGGPYEQYF. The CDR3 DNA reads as TGTGCCAGCAGCTTAGGGTCAGGGGGCCCCTACGAGCAGTACTTC.

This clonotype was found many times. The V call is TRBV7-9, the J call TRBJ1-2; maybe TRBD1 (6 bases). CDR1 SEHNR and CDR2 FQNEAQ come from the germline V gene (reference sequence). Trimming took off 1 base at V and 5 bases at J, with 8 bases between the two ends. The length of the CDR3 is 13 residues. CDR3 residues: CASSLGQEYGYTF. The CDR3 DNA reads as TGTGCCAGCAGCTTAGGACAGGAATATGGCTACACCTTC.

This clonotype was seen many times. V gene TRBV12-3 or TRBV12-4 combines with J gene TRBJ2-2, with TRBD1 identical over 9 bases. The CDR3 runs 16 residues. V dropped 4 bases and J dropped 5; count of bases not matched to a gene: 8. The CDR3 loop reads CASSSTGGAFTGELFF. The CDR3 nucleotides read TGTGCCAGCAGTTCTACAGGGGGCGCCTTTACCGGGGAGCTGTTTTTT.

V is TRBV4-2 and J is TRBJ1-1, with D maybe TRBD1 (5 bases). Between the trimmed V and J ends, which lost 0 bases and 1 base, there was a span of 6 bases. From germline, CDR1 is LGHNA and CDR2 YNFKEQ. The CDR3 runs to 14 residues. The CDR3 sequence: CASSQDRENTEAFF. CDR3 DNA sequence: TGTGCCAGCAGCCAAGACAGGGAGAACACTGAAGCTTTCTTT.

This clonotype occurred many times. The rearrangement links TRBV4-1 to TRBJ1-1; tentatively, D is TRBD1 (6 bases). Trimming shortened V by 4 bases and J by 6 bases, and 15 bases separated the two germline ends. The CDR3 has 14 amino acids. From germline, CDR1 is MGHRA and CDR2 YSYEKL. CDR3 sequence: CASSPSRGGSEAFF. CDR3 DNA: TGCGCCAGCAGCCCTTCGAGGGGGGGGTCTGAAGCTTTCTTT.

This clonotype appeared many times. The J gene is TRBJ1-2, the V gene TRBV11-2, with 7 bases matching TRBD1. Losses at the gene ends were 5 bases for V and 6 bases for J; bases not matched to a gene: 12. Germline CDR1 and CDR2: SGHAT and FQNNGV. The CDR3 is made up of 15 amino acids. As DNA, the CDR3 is TGTGCCAGCAGCACACAGGGGTTACGTGCGAATGGCTACACCTTC. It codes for CASSTQGLRANGYTF.